The 29 T cell receptor beta chains given below trace back to one sample, sequenced in a study of cytomegalovirus exposure and HLA in healthy donors. 13 Jbeta primers and 60 Vbeta primers were used for the PCR. Clones were sequenced by immunoSEQ multiplex PCR, and TCRdb holds only the in-frame ones, with some missing. In the table there are 180,000 or so clones, around 80% of which are singletons. The source material was PBMCs. The receptors stem from a woman in her fifties or sixties in good health and CMV-seropositive.

The CDR3 bases are TGTGCCAGCAGCCTCGACAGGGAATACGAGCAGTACTTC. Protein product: CASSLDREYEQYF. The rearrangement uses TRBV4-2 and TRBJ2-7; 7 bases agree with TRBD1. V was pared by 4 bases and J by 4 bases, with 4 bases of the junction left unmatched. CDR3 size: 13 residues. Germline V CDR1 and CDR2: LGHNA, YNFKEQ.

The chain couples TRBV5-1 to TRBJ2-3; D remains ambiguous. Germline V gene data show CDR1 as SGHRS and CDR2 as YFSETQ. CDR3 length equals 13 residues. V gave up 3 bases and J gave up 4 bases, with 9 bases separating them. In nucleotides, the CDR3 is TGCGCCAGCAGCTCCCTTAGTGCAGATACGCAGTATTTT. Protein: CASSSLSADTQYF.

With respect to this clone: One end of the junction fails to match germline, which may point to a read error. The chain links TRBV7-2 to TRBJ2-1; TRBD2 matches 10 bases. Germline CDR1 is SGHTA and CDR2 is FQGNSA. There are 18 residues in the CDR3. The CDR3 DNA follows: TGTGCCAGCAGCTTAGAAGGAGAGATAGCGGGGGGAACCTTGGGGCTACTCTTC. Protein sequence: CASSLEGEIAGGTLGLLF.

The gene calls are TRBV28 and TRBJ1-5; TRBD1 might be the D (6 bases). V lost 7 bases and J lost 5, with 15 bases in between. Looked up from germline, CDR1 is MDHEN and CDR2 is SYDVKM. The CDR3 extends over 14 amino acids. The CDR3 nucleotides read TGTGCCAGCATTGTACAGGGAAGCGATCAGCCCCAGCATTTT. It codes for CASIVQGSDQPQHF.

The V and J genes are TRBV15 and TRBJ2-2; D is undetermined. Germline-derived CDR1 and CDR2 are LNHNV and YYDKDF (reference sequence). V was cut by 0 bases and J by 4 bases, with 6 bases left in between. This CDR3 contains 14 residues. The CDR3 spells CATSRDEATGELFF. The CDR3 DNA sequence: TGTGCCACCAGCAGAGATGAAGCCACCGGGGAGCTGTTTTTT.

This clone was counted between two and nine times. The chain couples TRBV6-1 to TRBJ2-3, with TRBD2 identical over 11 bases. With 4 bases clipped from V and 1 base from J, the junction kept 1 base outside the gene matches. Germline V gives CDR1 MNHNS, CDR2 SASEGT. This CDR3 has 15 amino acids. Here the CDR3 reads CASSVTSGGTDTQYF. CDR3 DNA sequence: TGTGCCAGCAGTGTGACTAGCGGGGGCACAGATACGCAGTATTTT.

The chain links TRBV7-9 to TRBJ1-1; 9 bases fit TRBD1. Germline CDR1 SEHNR, CDR2 FQNEAQ (reference sequence). After removal of 5 bases from V and 2 bases from J, the junction contained 6 bases not matched to a gene. This CDR3 spans 15 amino acids. CDR3 coding DNA: TGTGCCAGCAGCCAAGGGACAGGGAGAAACACTGAAGCTTTCTTT. Its protein is CASSQGTGRNTEAFF.

This clone was observed once. This chain uses TRBV25-1 with TRBJ1-2; no firm D call. The germline V and J ends were trimmed by 2 bases and 4 bases, with 11 bases remaining between them. Germline V gene sequence: CDR1 MGHDK, CDR2 SYGVNS. The CDR3 has 14 amino acids. The CDR3 DNA is TGTGCCAGCAGTGAAGGTGGGCTTGGCTATGGCTACACCTTC. It translates to CASSEGGLGYGYTF.

The chain has TRBV4-3 and TRBJ2-1; D gene uncertain. The CDR3 covers 9 residues. Germline CDR1 is LGHNA and CDR2 is YSLEER. CDR3 residues: CARGDEQFF. Written as DNA, the CDR3 is TGCGCGAGAGGCGATGAGCAGTTCTTC.

This chain links TRBV29-1 with TRBJ1-2, with D perhaps matching TRBD1 (6 bases). The length of the CDR3 is 17 residues. With 6 bases removed from V and 5 bases from J, the gap between germline ends came to 28 bases. Germline CDR1 reads SQVTM; CDR2 reads ANQGSEA. CDR3 amino acids: CSVARGHLPIKGYGYTF. The CDR3, as DNA: TGCAGCGTCGCAAGGGGACACCTCCCCATTAAAGGGTATGGCTACACCTTC.

This clone was seen more than once but under ten times. The chain employs TRBV6-5 and TRBJ1-2; 10 bases map to TRBD1. V shed 2 bases and J 6 bases; nucleotides not matched to a gene: 3. The CDR3 has 14 residues. Germline V gene data show CDR1 as MNHEY and CDR2 as SVGAGI. In DNA form, the CDR3 reads TGTGCCAGCAGTTACCAGGGGACAGGGGATGGCTACACCTTC. Translated: CASSYQGTGDGYTF.

V is TRBV7-8 and J is TRBJ2-7; 8 nucleotides line up with TRBD1. The CDR3 has 16 amino acids. Germline CDR1 is SGHVS and CDR2 is FQNEAQ. Germline trimming cut 5 bases from V and 2 bases from J; bases unmatched to any gene: 11. The CDR3 spells CASSRERTGPPYEQYF. In DNA form, the CDR3 reads TGTGCCAGCAGCCGGGAAAGGACAGGGCCCCCCTACGAGCAGTACTTC. Full variable domain (missing parts from reference TRBV7-8 and TRBJ2-7): GAGVSQSPRYKVAKRGQDVALRCDPISGHVSLFWYQQALGQGPEFLTYFQNEAQLDKSGLPSDRFFAERPEGSVSTLKIQRTQQEDSAVYLCASSRERTGPPYEQYFGPGTRLTVT.

The CDR3 DNA follows: TGTGCCAGCAGCGTAGGGGCTAGCACCACAGATACGCAGTATTTT. It translates to CASSVGASTTDTQYF. V gene TRBV9 combines with J gene TRBJ2-3; the D gene is possibly TRBD2 (5 bases). V lost 0 bases and J 2 bases, leaving 10 bases between the germline ends. This CDR3 has 15 amino acids. Germline CDR1 is SGDLS and CDR2 is YYNGEE.

This chain links TRBV15 with TRBJ1-2, with TRBD1 as a possible D gene (6 bases). The CDR3 is 15 residues long. The V end was cut by 0 bases, the J end by 5 bases, with 13 bases between. Germline V gene sequence: CDR1 LNHNV, CDR2 YYDKDF (reference sequence). The CDR3 spells CATSREPGQSYGYTF. In DNA form, the CDR3 reads TGTGCCACCAGCAGAGAGCCCGGACAGTCTTATGGCTACACCTTC.

The chain carries TRBV5-1 and TRBJ2-5; TRBD1 agrees at 10 bases. CDR3 length: 15 amino acids. Trimming removed 2 bases from V and 5 bases from J; junction bases left unmatched: 6. CDR1 is SGHRS, CDR2 YFSETQ, per germline. Here the CDR3 DNA reads TGCGCCAGCAGCTTCGGCCGGACAGGGGGGGAGACCCAGTACTTC. Encoded protein: CASSFGRTGGETQYF.

V usage is TRBV6-5 and J usage is TRBJ1-1; D not certain. The V and J ends lost 2 bases and 2 bases respectively, with 9 bases between them. This CDR3 has 14 amino acids. Germline values: CDR1 MNHEY, CDR2 SVGAGI. CDR3 bases: TGTGCCAGCAGTTACAGCCAGGCTAACACTGAAGCTTTCTTT. Its protein product is CASSYSQANTEAFF.

This clone was seen a single time. For the CDR3, the DNA is TGTGCCAGCAGCGACCGAGACCAGGGTGGCTACGAGCAGTACTTC. This encodes CASSDRDQGGYEQYF. V usage is TRBV11-2 and J usage is TRBJ2-7; tentatively, D is TRBD1 (5 bases). This CDR3 contains 15 residues. V was trimmed by 5 bases and J by 3 bases, leaving 17 bases between them. CDR1 and CDR2 from the germline V gene are SGHAT and FQNNGV.

The chain couples TRBV2 to TRBJ1-4; maybe TRBD1 (6 bases). The germline V gene encodes CDR1 SNHLY and CDR2 FYNNEI. This CDR3 has 16 residues. V lost 8 bases, J lost 7 bases, and 23 bases lay in between. The DNA for the CDR3 is TGTGCCAGCGACAAACTCTCAGGGGTCGAGGGTGAAAAACTGTTTTTT. It specifies CASDKLSGVEGEKLFF.

The chain joins TRBV9 to TRBJ2-7; 8 nucleotides align to TRBD2. This CDR3 region has 17 residues. V trimming: 0 bases; J trimming: 4 bases; junction bases outside the gene matches: 12. Germline CDR1 SGDLS, CDR2 YYNGEE. In DNA form, the CDR3 reads TGTGCCAGCAGCGTAGGAGACGGGGGGGCCCTCGGGTACGAGCAGTACTTC. Protein product: CASSVGDGGALGYEQYF.

In regard to this clone: Sequence at one end of the junction differs from germline and may be a read error. CDR3: CASSLALLETQYF. Written as DNA, the CDR3 is TGTGCTAGCAGCTTAGCCCTTTTGGAGACCCAGTACTTC. This sequence joins TRBV7-7 and TRBJ2-5; no definite D call. CDR3 size: 13 residues. Germline values: CDR1 SSHAT, CDR2 FNYEAQ (reference sequence).

The chain employs TRBV19 and TRBJ2-2; no clear D. The CDR3 is made up of 15 amino acids. Germline V gene data show CDR1 as LNHDA and CDR2 as SQIVND (reference sequence). For the CDR3, the DNA is TGTGTCAGCGTGGCTAGTCGCTTCAACACCGGGGAGCTGTTTTTT. This gives the protein CVSVASRFNTGELFF.

This chain joins TRBV5-1 and TRBJ2-7, with a tentative D call TRBD1 (8 bases). V was shortened by 4 bases and J by 5 bases, with 19 bases between the two germline ends. Germline assignment: CDR1 SGHRS and CDR2 YFSETQ. The CDR3 spans 15 residues. In DNA, the CDR3 is TGCGCCAGCAGCCCCCTTGGACAGGGAGGGAACGAGCAGTACTTC. Translated: CASSPLGQGGNEQYF.

This sequence joins TRBV5-1 and TRBJ2-1; a possible D gene is TRBD1 (5 bases). Per the germline V gene, CDR1 is SGHRS and CDR2 is YFSETQ. Trimming took off 0 bases at V and 6 bases at J, with 19 bases between the two ends. The CDR3 loop spans 17 amino acids. For the CDR3, the DNA is TGCGCCAGCAGCTTGGAACCCCAGTGGGAAGGGGTCAATGAGCAGTTCTTC. It is translated as CASSLEPQWEGVNEQFF. The whole variable domain, remainder taken from reference TRBV5-1 and TRBJ2-1, is KAGVTQTPRYLIKTRGQQVTLSCSPISGHRSVSWYQQTPGQGLQFLFEYFSETQRNKGNFPGRFSGRQFSNSRSEMNVSTLELGDSALYLCASSLEPQWEGVNEQFFGPGTRLTVL.

The rearrangement links TRBV7-3 to TRBJ2-1; 7 bases are a match to TRBD2. The CDR3 runs 13 residues. Trimming at V came to 8 bases and at J to 5 bases, leaving 6 bases not matched to a gene. CDR1 and CDR2 (germline): SGHTA, FQGTGA. The CDR3 bases are TGTGCCAGCGCCCGGGGAGGGGACAATGAGCAGTTCTTC. Protein: CASARGGDNEQFF.

The V and J genes are TRBV4-2 and TRBJ2-4, with 7 bases that match TRBD1. The CDR3 is made up of 16 amino acids. Germline CDR1 and CDR2: LGHNA and YNFKEQ. With 0 bases clipped from V and 2 bases from J, the junction kept 4 bases outside the gene matches. CDR3 in DNA: TGTGCCAGCAGCCAAGAACAGGGGAGAACCAAAAACATTCAGTACTTC. Protein sequence: CASSQEQGRTKNIQYF.

This chain uses TRBV28 with TRBJ1-2; TRBD1 matches 8 bases. The CDR3 extends over 15 amino acids. J lost 8 bases, V lost 2 bases, and 10 bases had no gene match. Germline CDR1 and CDR2: MDHEN and SYDVKM. Here the CDR3 DNA reads TGTGCCAGCAGTTTACTCAGGCAGGGGGCGCGGGGCTACACCTTC. This sequence encodes CASSLLRQGARGYTF.

V and J are TRBV11-2 and TRBJ1-5, with 7 bases fitting TRBD1. Germline V CDR1 and CDR2: SGHAT, FQNNGV. The CDR3 is made up of 13 amino acids. Trimming took 4 bases from V and 15 from J; bases not matched to a gene: 12. CDR3 sequence: CASSYDQGVGLHF. The CDR3 DNA follows: TGTGCCAGCAGCTACGATCAGGGGGTCGGGTTGCATTTT.

V gene TRBV11-3 combines with J gene TRBJ2-1, with a tentative D call TRBD2 (5 bases). V shed 1 base and J shed 9 bases, with 10 bases lying between them. This CDR3 comprises 13 residues. CDR1 is SGHNT and CDR2 is YENEEA in the germline V gene. The CDR3 protein is CASSLGYSVEQFF. The CDR3 DNA follows: TGTGCCAGCAGCTTAGGCTATAGCGTTGAGCAGTTCTTC.

The table lists this clone with a few counts. The chain has TRBV7-3 and TRBJ2-1; D is uncertain. The V and J ends lost 1 base and 6 bases respectively, with 13 bases between them. Germline V gene lookup returns CDR1 SGHTA and CDR2 FQGTGA. The CDR3 sequence is 15 residues long. The CDR3 protein is CASSLSGGVFNEQFF. CDR3 nucleotide sequence: TGTGCCAGCAGCTTAAGTGGCGGAGTATTCAATGAGCAGTTCTTC.